In its sample, the clone carrying this T cell receptor beta chain was seen many times. Its specificity is unknown. The data were taken from a study of T cells in Graves' hyperthyroidism and ophthalmopathy. The study's findings and limits: Most clonotypes expanded in thyroid above 0.001 were likewise present in blood. The model's output predicted ophthalmopathy at a median of 6.5 months prior to onset.

PBMCs were collected from a roughly 10 ml volume of fresh peripheral blood. Using RNA transcripts as the source, TCR beta CDR3 regions were amplified. The HTBI primer set was used in a first-round RT-PCR of the TCR CDR3. TCRdb itself ran the multiplex PCR reads through MiXCR, one entry per CDR3 protein. Of about 250,000 distinct CDR3 sequences in the sample, roughly 22% are singletons; the top ten hold over 55%. Germline V gives CDR1 SGHRS, CDR2 YFSETQ. J lost 7 bases, V lost 2 bases, and 2 bases had no gene match. This CDR3 has 14 amino acids. The origin of this receptor is a man aged 30 to 45 with Graves' ophthalmopathy. V gene TRBV5-1 combines with J gene TRBJ2-1, with 11 bases fitting TRBD2. Sequencing was done on a sample of blood. CDR3 region: CASSFTSGRNEQFF. The CDR3 nucleotides read TGCGCCAGCAGCTTCACTAGCGGGAGAAATGAGCAGTTCTTC. The full variable domain, completed using reference TRBV5-1 and TRBJ2-1, is KAGVTQTPRYLIKTRGQQVTLSCSPISGHRSVSWYQQTPGQGLQFLFEYFSETQRNKGNFPGRFSGRQFSNSRSEMNVSTLELGDSALYLCASSFTSGRNEQFFGPGTRLTVL.